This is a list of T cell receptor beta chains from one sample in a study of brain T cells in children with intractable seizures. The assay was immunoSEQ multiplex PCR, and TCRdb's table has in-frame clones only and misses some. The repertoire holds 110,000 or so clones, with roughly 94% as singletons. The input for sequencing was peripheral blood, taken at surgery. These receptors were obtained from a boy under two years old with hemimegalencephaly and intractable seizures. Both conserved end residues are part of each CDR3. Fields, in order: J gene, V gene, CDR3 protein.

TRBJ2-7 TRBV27 CASSPNRDYEQYF
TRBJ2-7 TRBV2 CASSDLGLAGGPSYEQYF
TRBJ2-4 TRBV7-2 CASSLQGDKNIQYF
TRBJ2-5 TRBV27 CASSLSVRGQTQYF
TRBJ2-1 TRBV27 CASSFQRGYNEQFF
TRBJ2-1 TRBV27 CASSLSFSSYNEQFF
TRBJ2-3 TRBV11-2 CASSWTRDTQYF
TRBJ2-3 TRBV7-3 CASSSRGGDTQYF
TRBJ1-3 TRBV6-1 CASSEVTGPNSGNTIYF
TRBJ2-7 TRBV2 CASRNAGTSGSAQYF
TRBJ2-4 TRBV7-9 CASSLTSPRGGQYF
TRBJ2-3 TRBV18 CASSPRVPVRGTDTQYF
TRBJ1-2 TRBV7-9 CASSLGDSLNYGYTF
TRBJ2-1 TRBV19 CASSIFGRADEQFF
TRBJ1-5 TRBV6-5 CASSYSQGRRPQHF
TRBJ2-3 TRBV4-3 CASSLDSGDTQYF
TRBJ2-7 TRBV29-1 CSVEGEDGSYEQYF
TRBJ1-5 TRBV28 CASSLGVSGLSNQPQHF
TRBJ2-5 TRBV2 CASRFGTQETQYF
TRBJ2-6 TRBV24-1 CATSDLIHSGANVLTF
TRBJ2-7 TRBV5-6 CASSLVSPSYEQYF
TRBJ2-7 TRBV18 CASSLPQAEQYF
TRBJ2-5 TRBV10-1 CASSESTLAKGETQYF
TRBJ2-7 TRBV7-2 CASSLAGTGGPYEQYF
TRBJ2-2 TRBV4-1 CASSQAAALAETTGELFF
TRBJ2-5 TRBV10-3 CAISESKFQETQYF